This is a list of T cell receptor beta chains from one sample in a study of OX40 agonist ivuxolimab in advanced cancers. Produced via immunoSEQ multiplex PCR; TCRdb's table is partial and in-frame only. The sample includes 65,000 to 80,000 clones, 90% to 95% of them seen just once. Specimen: CD4+ or CD8+ T cells sorted from blood, collected in a trial of the OX40 agonist ivuxolimab. The origin of the receptors is an adult with an advanced solid tumor such as melanoma, head and neck, liver or kidney cancer. The CDR3 runs from the conserved cysteine through the conserved F or W. The D gene is left open where the match is weak. Expanded clones get a size class; other rows say once, few or many, or leave the size out.

D gene: -
clone size: -
J gene: TRBJ2-7
V gene: TRBV28
CDR3 DNA: TGTGCCAGCACCCCCGGGGGCTACGAGCAGTACTTC
CDR3 protein: CASTPGGYEQYF

D gene: -
clone size: few
J gene: TRBJ2-1
V gene: TRBV10-3
CDR3 DNA: TGTGCCATCAGTGAGTATGAGAGGTCTAGCGATGAGCAGTTCTTC
CDR3 protein: CAISEYERSSDEQFF

D gene: TRBD1
clone size: -
J gene: TRBJ2-1
V gene: TRBV7-9
CDR3 DNA: TGTGCCAGCAGCTTGACAGGGGGCTATGAGCAGTTCTTC
CDR3 protein: CASSLTGGYEQFF

D gene: -
clone size: -
J gene: TRBJ2-5
V gene: TRBV5-1
CDR3 DNA: TGCGCCAGCAGCAAGGACGGAAACCAAGAGACCCAGTACTTC
CDR3 protein: CASSKDGNQETQYF

D gene: -
clone size: -
J gene: TRBJ2-3
V gene: TRBV6-5
CDR3 DNA: TGTGCCAGCCGAGCAAGCACAGATACGCAGTATTTT
CDR3 protein: CASRASTDTQYF

D gene: -
clone size: -
J gene: TRBJ2-1
V gene: TRBV5-4
CDR3 DNA: TGTGCCAGCAGCTTAGGAGCGGGACAAGGCAATGAGCAGTTCTTC
CDR3 protein: CASSLGAGQGNEQFF

D gene: TRBD2
clone size: -
J gene: TRBJ2-2
V gene: TRBV15
CDR3 DNA: TGTGCCACCAGCAAAGGGATCTCGGGAGGGTACACCGGGGAGCTGTTTTTT
CDR3 protein: CATSKGISGGYTGELFF

D gene: TRBD1
clone size: -
J gene: TRBJ2-3
V gene: TRBV28
CDR3 DNA: TGTGCCAGCAGTTTCACAGGGGTGATTGGCACAGATACGCAGTATTTT
CDR3 protein: CASSFTGVIGTDTQYF

D gene: -
clone size: -
J gene: TRBJ2-7
V gene: TRBV28
CDR3 DNA: TGTGCCAGCAGTTTATCGGCCGGCGGAACACTCTACGAGCAGTGCTTC
CDR3 protein: CASSLSAGGTLYEQCF

D gene: -
clone size: -
J gene: TRBJ2-7
V gene: TRBV7-9
CDR3 DNA: TGTGCCAGCAGCTTAGGAAACACCGGGGAACACGAGCAGTACTTC
CDR3 protein: CASSLGNTGEHEQYF

D gene: -
clone size: -
J gene: TRBJ2-2
V gene: TRBV5-6
CDR3 DNA: TGTGCCAGCAGCTGGGTGGGCACCGGGGAGCTGTTTTTT
CDR3 protein: CASSWVGTGELFF

D gene: -
clone size: -
J gene: TRBJ1-5
V gene: TRBV2
CDR3 DNA: TGTGCCAGCAGTGACACGGATTATCAGCCCCAGCATTTT
CDR3 protein: CASSDTDYQPQHF

D gene: TRBD2
clone size: -
J gene: TRBJ2-7
V gene: TRBV28
CDR3 DNA: TGTGCCAGCAGTTCTAGCGGGAACAGCTACGAGCAGTACTTC
CDR3 protein: CASSSSGNSYEQYF

D gene: TRBD2
clone size: -
J gene: TRBJ2-2
V gene: TRBV7-9
CDR3 DNA: TGTGCCACCCCACAGCGCCCCGGGCGGGAGAGCACCGGGGAGCTGTTTTTT
CDR3 protein: CATPQRPGRESTGELFF

D gene: -
clone size: -
J gene: TRBJ2-7
V gene: TRBV14
CDR3 DNA: TGTGCCAGCAGCCAAGATACCCACCCTCCCTACGAGCAGTACTTC
CDR3 protein: CASSQDTHPPYEQYF

D gene: TRBD2
clone size: -
J gene: TRBJ2-1
V gene: TRBV14
CDR3 DNA: TGTGCCAGCAGCCAAGGGCTAGCGGGAGGGTATGAGCAGTTCTTC
CDR3 protein: CASSQGLAGGYEQFF

D gene: -
clone size: once
J gene: TRBJ1-1
V gene: TRBV18
CDR3 DNA: TGTGCCAGCTCACCACAAGGGACTGAAGCTTTCTTT
CDR3 protein: CASSPQGTEAFF

D gene: -
clone size: once
J gene: TRBJ2-2
V gene: TRBV29-1
CDR3 DNA: TGCAGCGGGATGGACGGGGAGCTGTTTTTT
CDR3 protein: CSGMDGELFF

D gene: TRBD2
clone size: -
J gene: TRBJ2-2
V gene: TRBV27
CDR3 DNA: TGTGCCAGTTCTCCACCTACCAGCGGGAGTTTCACCGGGGAGCTGTTTTTT
CDR3 protein: CASSPPTSGSFTGELFF

D gene: TRBD1
clone size: -
J gene: TRBJ2-5
V gene: TRBV11-2
CDR3 DNA: TGTGCCAGCAGACAGGGGAAGGAGACCCAGTACTTC
CDR3 protein: CASRQGKETQYF

D gene: -
clone size: -
J gene: TRBJ2-7
V gene: TRBV5-1
CDR3 DNA: TGCGCCAGCAGCTTCATCCGGGGCGACGAGCAGTACTTC
CDR3 protein: CASSFIRGDEQYF

D gene: TRBD2
clone size: -
J gene: TRBJ2-3
V gene: TRBV9
CDR3 DNA: TGTGCCAGCAGCGTAGCCGGTAGCGGGGTTACAGATACGCAGTATTTT
CDR3 protein: CASSVAGSGVTDTQYF

D gene: -
clone size: -
J gene: TRBJ1-3
V gene: TRBV4-3
CDR3 DNA: TGCGCCAGCAGCCAAGATCGCGTCCAAGGGCCTGGAGACACCATATATTTT
CDR3 protein: CASSQDRVQGPGDTIYF

D gene: -
clone size: -
J gene: TRBJ2-1
V gene: TRBV9
CDR3 DNA: TGTGCCAGCAGCGGGGAGTGGAGGAGCTCCTACAATGAGCAGTTCTTC
CDR3 protein: CASSGEWRSSYNEQFF

D gene: TRBD1
clone size: -
J gene: TRBJ1-4
V gene: TRBV28
CDR3 DNA: TGTGCCAGCTCCGTCTTGGGACAGCATACAACTAATGAAAAACTGTTTTTT
CDR3 protein: CASSVLGQHTTNEKLFF

D gene: TRBD2
clone size: -
J gene: TRBJ2-2
V gene: TRBV6-5
CDR3 DNA: TGTGCCAGCAGTTACTCTAGCGGGAGAGGTACCGGGGAGCTGTTTTTT
CDR3 protein: CASSYSSGRGTGELFF

D gene: -
clone size: -
J gene: TRBJ1-2
V gene: TRBV27
CDR3 DNA: TGTGCCAGCAGTTTAAGTCAGGGCGATGGCTACACCTTC
CDR3 protein: CASSLSQGDGYTF

D gene: TRBD2
clone size: -
J gene: TRBJ2-1
V gene: TRBV10-3
CDR3 DNA: TGTGCCATCAGGGAAGGGGTAGCGGGAGGCACCTACAATGAGCAGTTCTTC
CDR3 protein: CAIREGVAGGTYNEQFF

D gene: -
clone size: -
J gene: TRBJ2-5
V gene: TRBV6-5
CDR3 DNA: TGTGCCAGCAGTCAAGGGAAAAGGGCGGAAGAGACCCAGTACTTC
CDR3 protein: CASSQGKRAEETQYF

D gene: -
clone size: -
J gene: TRBJ1-4
V gene: TRBV4-3
CDR3 DNA: TGCGCCAGCAGCCAAGATGGGCGGAATACCGAAAAACTGTTTTTT
CDR3 protein: CASSQDGRNTEKLFF

D gene: -
clone size: once
J gene: TRBJ2-7
V gene: TRBV6-5
CDR3 DNA: TGTGCCAGCAGTTACTCGAGTTGGGACTACGAGCAGTACTTC
CDR3 protein: CASSYSSWDYEQYF

D gene: -
clone size: -
J gene: TRBJ2-2
V gene: TRBV27
CDR3 DNA: TGTGCCAGCAGTTTTCGCGCGGGCGGGGAGCTGTTTTTT
CDR3 protein: CASSFRAGGELFF

D gene: -
clone size: -
J gene: TRBJ2-5
V gene: TRBV6-1
CDR3 DNA: TGTGCCAGCAGTGGGTGGACATCGGACTACGTCCAAGAGACCCAGTACTTC
CDR3 protein: CASSGWTSDYVQETQYF

D gene: -
clone size: -
J gene: TRBJ2-1
V gene: TRBV7-9
CDR3 DNA: TGTGCCAGCAGCGACGGGATGTACAATGAGCAGTTCTTC
CDR3 protein: CASSDGMYNEQFF

D gene: -
clone size: -
J gene: TRBJ2-5
V gene: TRBV7-8
CDR3 DNA: TGTGCCAGCAGCCAAATCCCTGGGGAGACCCAGTACTTC
CDR3 protein: CASSQIPGETQYF

D gene: -
clone size: -
J gene: TRBJ2-7
V gene: TRBV14
CDR3 DNA: TGTGCCAGCAGCCAAATGGGGGGTCCTTCCTACGAGCAGTACTTC
CDR3 protein: CASSQMGGPSYEQYF

D gene: TRBD2
clone size: -
J gene: TRBJ2-1
V gene: TRBV10-3
CDR3 DNA: TGTGCCATATATAGCGGGAACTCCTACAATGAGCAGTTCTTC
CDR3 protein: CAIYSGNSYNEQFF

D gene: -
clone size: -
J gene: TRBJ1-1
V gene: TRBV6-5
CDR3 DNA: TGTGCCAGCAGTGTAGACAAGAACACTGAAGCTTTCTTT
CDR3 protein: CASSVDKNTEAFF